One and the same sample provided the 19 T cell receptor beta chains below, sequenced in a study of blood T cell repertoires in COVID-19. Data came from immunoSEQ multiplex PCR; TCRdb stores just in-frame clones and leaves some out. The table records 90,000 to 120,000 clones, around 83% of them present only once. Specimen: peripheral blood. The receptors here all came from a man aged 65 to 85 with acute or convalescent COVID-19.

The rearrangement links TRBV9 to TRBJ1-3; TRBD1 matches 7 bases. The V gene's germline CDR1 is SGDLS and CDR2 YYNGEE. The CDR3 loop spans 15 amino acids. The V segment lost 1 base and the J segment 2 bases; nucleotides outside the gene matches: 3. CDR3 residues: CASSVSQGTGNTIYF. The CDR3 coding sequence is TGTGCCAGCAGCGTATCACAGGGGACTGGAAACACCATATATTTT.

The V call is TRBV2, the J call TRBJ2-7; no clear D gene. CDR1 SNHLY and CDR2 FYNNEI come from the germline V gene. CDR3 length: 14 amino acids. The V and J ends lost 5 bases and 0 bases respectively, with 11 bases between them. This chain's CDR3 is CASSLQSRSYEQYF. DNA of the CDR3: TGTGCCAGCAGTCTACAGAGCCGCTCCTACGAGCAGTACTTC.

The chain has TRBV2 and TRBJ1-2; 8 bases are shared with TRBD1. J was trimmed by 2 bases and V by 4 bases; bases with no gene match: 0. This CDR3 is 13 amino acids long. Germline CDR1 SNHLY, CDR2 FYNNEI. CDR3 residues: CASSGTGNYGYTF. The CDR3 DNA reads TGTGCCAGCAGTGGGACAGGGAACTATGGCTACACCTTC. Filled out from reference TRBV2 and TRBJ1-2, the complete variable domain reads EPEVTQTPSHQVTQMGQEVILRCVPISNHLYFYWYRQILGQKVEFLVSFYNNEISEKSEIFDDQFSVERPDGSNFTLKIRSTKLEDSAMYFCASSGTGNYGYTFGSGTRLTVV.

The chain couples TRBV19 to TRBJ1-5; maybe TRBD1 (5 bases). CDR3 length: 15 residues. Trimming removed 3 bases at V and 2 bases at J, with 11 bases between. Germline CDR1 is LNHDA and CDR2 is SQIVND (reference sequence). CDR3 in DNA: TGTGCCAGTAGTATGGTCGGGGGTGGCAATCAGCCCCAGCATTTT. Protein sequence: CASSMVGGGNQPQHF. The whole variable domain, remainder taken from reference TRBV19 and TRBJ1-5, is DGGITQSPKYLFRKEGQNVTLSCEQNLNHDAMYWYRQDPGQGLRLIYYSQIVNDFQKGDIAEGYSVSREKKESFPLTVTSAQKNPTAFYLCASSMVGGGNQPQHFGDGTRLSIL.

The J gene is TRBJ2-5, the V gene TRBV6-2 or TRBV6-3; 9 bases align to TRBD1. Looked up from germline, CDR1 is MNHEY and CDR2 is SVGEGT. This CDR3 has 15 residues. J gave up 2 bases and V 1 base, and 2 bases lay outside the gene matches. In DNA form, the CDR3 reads TGTGCCAGCAGTTACTTCGGGACAGGGCAAGAGACCCAGTACTTC. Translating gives CASSYFGTGQETQYF.

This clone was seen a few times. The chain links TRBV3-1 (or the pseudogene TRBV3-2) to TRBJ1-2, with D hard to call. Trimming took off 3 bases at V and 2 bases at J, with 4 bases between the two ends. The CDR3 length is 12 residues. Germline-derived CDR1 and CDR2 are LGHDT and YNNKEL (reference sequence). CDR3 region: CASSQENYGYTF. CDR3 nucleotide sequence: TGTGCCAGCAGCCAGGAGAACTATGGCTACACCTTC.

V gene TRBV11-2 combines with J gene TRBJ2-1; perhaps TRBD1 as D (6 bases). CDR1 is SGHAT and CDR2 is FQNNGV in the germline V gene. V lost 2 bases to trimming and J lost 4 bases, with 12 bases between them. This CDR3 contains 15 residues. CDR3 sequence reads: CASSLLGQRYNEQFF. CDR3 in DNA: TGTGCCAGCAGCTTACTAGGACAGAGATACAATGAGCAGTTCTTC.

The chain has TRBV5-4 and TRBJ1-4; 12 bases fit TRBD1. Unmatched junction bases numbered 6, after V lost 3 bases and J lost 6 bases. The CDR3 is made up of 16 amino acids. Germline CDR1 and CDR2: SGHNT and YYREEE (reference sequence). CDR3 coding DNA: TGTGCCAGCAGCTCCGGGACAGGGGGCGATTATGAAAAACTGTTTTTT. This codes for CASSSGTGGDYEKLFF. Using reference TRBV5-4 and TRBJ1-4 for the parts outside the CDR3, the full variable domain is ETGVTQSPTHLIKTRGQQVTLRCSSQSGHNTVSWYQQALGQGPQFIFQYYREEENGRGNFPPRFSGLQFPNYSSELNVNALELDDSALYLCASSSGTGGDYEKLFFGSGTQLSVL.

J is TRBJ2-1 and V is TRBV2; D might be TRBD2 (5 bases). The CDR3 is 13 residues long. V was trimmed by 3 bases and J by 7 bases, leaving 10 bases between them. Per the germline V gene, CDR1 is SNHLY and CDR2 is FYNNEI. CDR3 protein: CASSEAGMNEQFF. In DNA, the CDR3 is TGTGCCAGCAGTGAGGCGGGTATGAATGAGCAGTTCTTC.

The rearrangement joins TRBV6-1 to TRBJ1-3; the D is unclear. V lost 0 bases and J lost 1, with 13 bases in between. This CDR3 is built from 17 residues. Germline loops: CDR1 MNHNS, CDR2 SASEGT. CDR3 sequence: CASSEATVRLSGNTIYF. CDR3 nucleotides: TGTGCCAGCAGTGAAGCTACGGTGCGTCTTTCTGGAAACACCATATATTTT.

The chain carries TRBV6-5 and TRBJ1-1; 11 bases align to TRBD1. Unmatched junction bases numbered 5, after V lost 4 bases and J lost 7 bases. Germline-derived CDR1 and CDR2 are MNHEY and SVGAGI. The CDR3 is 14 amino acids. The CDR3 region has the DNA TGTGCCAGCAGTTTAGGACAGGGGGCCGGTGAAGCTTTCTTT. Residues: CASSLGQGAGEAFF.

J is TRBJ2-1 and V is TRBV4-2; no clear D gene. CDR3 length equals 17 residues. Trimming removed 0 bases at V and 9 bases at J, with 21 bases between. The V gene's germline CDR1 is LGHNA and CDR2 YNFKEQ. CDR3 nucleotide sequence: TGTGCCAGCAGCCAAGAGTCAGTCGCCGGCCGACAAAGTGAGCAGTTCTTC. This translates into CASSQESVAGRQSEQFF.

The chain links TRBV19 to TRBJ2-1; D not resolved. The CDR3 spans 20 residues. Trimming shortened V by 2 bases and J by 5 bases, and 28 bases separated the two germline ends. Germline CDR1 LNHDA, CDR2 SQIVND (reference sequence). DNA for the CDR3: TGTGCCAGTAGTATATCAGGAACCCCTCAGGCCCCCACGCAGAACAATGAGCAGTTCTTC. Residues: CASSISGTPQAPTQNNEQFF.

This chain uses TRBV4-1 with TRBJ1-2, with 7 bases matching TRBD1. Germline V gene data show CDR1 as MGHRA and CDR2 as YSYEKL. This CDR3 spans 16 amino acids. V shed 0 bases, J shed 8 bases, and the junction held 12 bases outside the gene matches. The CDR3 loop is CASSQDPDRDYGGYTF. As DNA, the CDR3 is TGCGCCAGCAGCCAAGACCCCGACAGGGATTACGGCGGCTACACCTTC.

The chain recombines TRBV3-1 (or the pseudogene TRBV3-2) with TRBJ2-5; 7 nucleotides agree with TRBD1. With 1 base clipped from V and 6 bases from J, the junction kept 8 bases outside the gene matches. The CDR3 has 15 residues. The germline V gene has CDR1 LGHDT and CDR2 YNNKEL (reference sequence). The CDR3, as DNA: TGTGCCAGCAGCCAAGCGCCAGGGGGAAGGCAGACCCAGTACTTC. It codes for CASSQAPGGRQTQYF.

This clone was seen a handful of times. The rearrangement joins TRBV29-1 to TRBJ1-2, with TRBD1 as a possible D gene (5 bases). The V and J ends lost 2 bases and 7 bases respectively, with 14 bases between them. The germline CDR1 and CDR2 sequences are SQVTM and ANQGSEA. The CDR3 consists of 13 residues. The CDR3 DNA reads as TGCAGCGTTGAACCGCAGGGTGTACGTGGCTACACCTTC. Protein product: CSVEPQGVRGYTF. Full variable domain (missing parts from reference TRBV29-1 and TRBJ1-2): SAVISQKPSRDICQRGTSLTIQCQVDSQVTMMFWYRQQPGQSLTLIATANQGSEATYESGFVIDKFPISRPNLTFSTLTVSNMSPEDSSIYLCSVEPQGVRGYTFGSGTRLTVV.

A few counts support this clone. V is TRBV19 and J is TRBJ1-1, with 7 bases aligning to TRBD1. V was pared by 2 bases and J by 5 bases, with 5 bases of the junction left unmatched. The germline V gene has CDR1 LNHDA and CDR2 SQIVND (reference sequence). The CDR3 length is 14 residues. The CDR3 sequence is CASSISQGGTEAFF. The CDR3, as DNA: TGTGCCAGTAGTATAAGCCAGGGGGGAACTGAAGCTTTCTTT.

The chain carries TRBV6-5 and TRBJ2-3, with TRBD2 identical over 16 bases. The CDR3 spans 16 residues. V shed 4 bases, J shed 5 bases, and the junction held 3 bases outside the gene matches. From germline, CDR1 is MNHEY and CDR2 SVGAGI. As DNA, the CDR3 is TGTGCCAGCAGTTCGGGACTAGCGGGGGGGATAGATACGCAGTATTTT. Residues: CASSSGLAGGIDTQYF.

Here the CDR3 DNA reads TGCGCCAGCAGCTTTGAACTAATGAACACTGAAGCTTTCTTT. It translates to CASSFELMNTEAFF. The chain couples TRBV5-1 to TRBJ1-1; D not certain. Looked up from germline, CDR1 is SGHRS and CDR2 is YFSETQ. V lost 2 bases and J lost 0, with 8 bases in between. This CDR3 has 14 residues.